Shown below are 26 T cell receptor beta chains from a single sample sequenced in a study of prognosis after radiotherapy for stage I lung cancer (dated by TCRdb to the early 2020s). TCRdb lists the instrument as Illumina HiSeq 3000. Two rounds of multiplex PCR on genomic DNA were used to amplify the TCR beta CDR3 region. The first PCR round used primers specific to each TRBV and TRBJ gene, with sequences filed in Chinese patent CN105087789A. The raw public data were reprocessed by TCRdb itself: fastp quality trimming at Q25, MiXCR clonotype calling, in-frame beta chains only. Rows are combined by CDR3 protein, so each entry shows the most common genes and DNA. This sample holds approximately 30,000 distinct CDR3 sequences; 32% were observed only once. Of the sample, roughly a third falls within the top ten clones. This specimen was PBMCs, taken before or after stereotactic body radiation therapy (not recorded which). The receptor source for this set is a donor over 45 with non-small cell lung cancer.

This clonotype was recorded many times. The V and J genes are TRBV7-9 and TRBJ2-1; perhaps D is TRBD1 or TRBD2 (6 bases each). CDR1 and CDR2 (germline): SEHNR, FQNEAQ (reference sequence). The CDR3 length is 13 residues. The germline V and J ends were trimmed by 5 bases and 11 bases, with 16 bases remaining between them. As DNA, the CDR3 is TGTGCCAGCAGCCCCATAGGGGGGAGGAAGCAGTTCTTC. Translation: CASSPIGGRKQFF.

The chain combines TRBV28 with TRBJ2-7; D unresolved. The germline V gene encodes CDR1 MDHEN and CDR2 SYDVKM. Trimming shortened V by 3 bases and J by 1 base, and 10 bases separated the two germline ends. This CDR3 spans 14 amino acids. The CDR3 bases are TGTGCCAGCAGTTTGCCAGTAGGGTCCTACGAGCAGTACTTC. Translation gives CASSLPVGSYEQYF.

This clonotype was recorded many times. The chain carries TRBV19 and TRBJ2-2; unclear D gene. Between the trimmed V and J ends, which lost 6 bases and 7 bases, there was a span of 12 bases. The CDR3 is made up of 13 amino acids. Germline V CDR1 and CDR2: LNHDA, SQIVND (reference sequence). The CDR3 DNA reads TGTGCCAGTAGAGTGGGGATAGGCGGGGAGCTGTTTTTT. Protein product: CASRVGIGGELFF.

Turning to this clonotype: Relative to the germline gene, one junction end is altered; a read error may explain this. V is TRBV27 and J is TRBJ1-2, with a possible D match to TRBD1 (5 bases). CDR1 is MNHEY, CDR2 SMNVEV, per germline (reference sequence). The CDR3 totals 12 residues. CDR3 in DNA: TGTGCCAGTTGGGGGGGGGGATATGTCTACACCTTC. Protein sequence: CASWGGGYVYTF.

This clonotype was picked up many times. The rearrangement joins TRBV9 to TRBJ2-2; TRBD2 matches at 9 bases. The CDR3 sequence is 15 residues long. Per the germline V gene, CDR1 is SGDLS and CDR2 is YYNGEE. V shed 4 bases and J 5 bases; nucleotides not matched to a gene: 6. The CDR3 nucleotides are TGTGCCAGCAGCCCCAGACTAGCGGAGACCGGGGAGCTGTTTTTT. Translation gives CASSPRLAETGELFF. Full variable domain (outside the CDR3, taken from reference TRBV9 and TRBJ2-2): DSGVTQTPKHLITATGQRVTLRCSPRSGDLSVYWYQQSLDQGLQFLIQYYNGEERAKGNILERFSAQQFPDLHSELNLSSLELGDSALYFCASSPRLAETGELFFGEGSRLTVL.

Details on this clonotype: With a much larger clone just one base away, this may be a read error. The V gene is TRBV19, the J gene TRBJ2-3; 10 bases fit TRBD2. Germline V gene lookup returns CDR1 LNHDA and CDR2 SQIVND (reference sequence). The CDR3 sequence is 16 residues long. V lost 5 bases and J lost 7; bases outside the gene matches: 12. The CDR3 sequence: CASSVGTSVGIYTQYF. The CDR3 nucleotides are TGTGCCAGTAGTGTAGGGACTAGCGTAGGGATATATACGCAGTATTTT. Full variable domain (rest looked up from reference TRBV19 and TRBJ2-3): DGGITQSPKYLFRKEGQNVTLSCEQNLNHDAMYWYRQDPGQGLRLIYYSQIVNDFQKGDIAEGYSVSREKKESFPLTVTSAQKNPTAFYLCASSVGTSVGIYTQYFGPGTRLTVL.

In this sample, this clonotype turned up many times. The chain uses TRBV2 and TRBJ2-5; D gene unclear. The germline V gene encodes CDR1 SNHLY and CDR2 FYNNEI. This CDR3 is built from 13 residues. The V end lost 7 bases, the J end lost 5 bases, and 14 bases lay between the germline ends. The DNA of the CDR3 is TGTGCCAGCAAAAGATTAGAGAGGGAGACCCAGTACTTC. Its translation is CASKRLERETQYF. The full variable domain, with the rest looked up from reference TRBV2 and TRBJ2-5, is EPEVTQTPSHQVTQMGQEVILRCVPISNHLYFYWYRQILGQKVEFLVSFYNNEISEKSEIFDDQFSVERPDGSNFTLKIRSTKLEDSAMYFCASKRLERETQYFGPGTRLLVL.

V is TRBV20-1 and J is TRBJ1-5; D perhaps matches TRBD1 (5 bases). Germline lookup yields CDR1 DFQATT and CDR2 SNEGSKA (reference sequence). The CDR3 runs 13 residues. Trimming pared 5 bases from V and 3 bases from J, leaving 11 bases between. The CDR3 DNA sequence: TGCAGTGCTCTAAGGGGCGTCAATCAGCCCCAGCATTTT. Translation gives CSALRGVNQPQHF.

This clonotype was seen ten or more times. The chain joins TRBV11-2 to TRBJ2-3; D is ambiguous. Trimming removed 5 bases at V and 0 bases at J, with 12 bases between. Germline V lookup: CDR1 SGHAT, CDR2 FQNNGV. The CDR3 contains 15 residues. CDR3 in DNA: TGTGCCAGCAGCATAATAGTAGGTAGCACAGATACGCAGTATTTT. Its translation is CASSIIVGSTDTQYF. Combining the CDR3 with reference TRBV11-2 and TRBJ2-3 gives the whole variable domain EAGVAQSPRYKIIEKRQSVAFWCNPISGHATLYWYQQILGQGPKLLIQFQNNGVVDDSQLPKDRFSAERLKGVDSTLKIQPAKLEDSAVYLCASSIIVGSTDTQYFGPGTRLTVL.

This clonotype was picked up many times. The chain employs TRBV7-8 and TRBJ2-1; tentatively, D is TRBD1 (5 bases). CDR1 is SGHVS, CDR2 FQNEAQ, per germline. The CDR3 length is 15 residues. The ends were cut back, 2 bases at V and 6 bases at J, with 14 bases in the middle. CDR3 sequence: CASSLYQGPSNEQFF. CDR3 nucleotides: TGTGCCAGCAGCTTATACCAGGGCCCTAGCAATGAGCAGTTCTTC.

This clonotype was counted ten times or more. The chain recombines TRBV9 with TRBJ1-1, with D tentatively TRBD1 (5 bases). CDR1 and CDR2 from the germline V gene are SGDLS and YYNGEE. V lost 3 bases to trimming and J lost 0 bases, with 6 bases between them. The CDR3 has 13 residues. As DNA, the CDR3 is TGTGCCAGCAGCGCGACAGTGAACACTGAAGCTTTCTTT. The encoded protein is CASSATVNTEAFF.

V and J are TRBV12-3 or TRBV12-4 and TRBJ2-5, with a weak D call TRBD2 (7 bases). The CDR3 consists of 13 residues. V lost 4 bases, J lost 4 bases, and 10 bases lay in between. The CDR3 DNA follows: TGTGCCAGCAGTTGGGGGGGGCCAGAGACCCAGTACTTC. It translates to CASSWGGPETQYF.

This rearrangement joins TRBV29-1 to TRBJ2-2, with TRBD1 identical over 9 bases. Trimming at V came to 6 bases and at J to 6 bases, leaving 5 bases not matched to a gene. The length of the CDR3 is 13 residues. Per germline, CDR1 SQVTM and CDR2 ANQGSEA. CDR3 sequence: CSVTTGGPGELFF. The CDR3 DNA reads TGCAGCGTCACTACAGGGGGCCCCGGGGAGCTGTTTTTT.

This chain links TRBV30 with TRBJ2-5; D not certain. Germline V lookup: CDR1 GTSNPN, CDR2 SVGIG (reference sequence). Trimming removed 0 bases from V and 5 bases from J, with 10 bases in between. The CDR3 is made up of 13 amino acids. CDR3 region: CAWSVGNAETQYF. CDR3 DNA: TGTGCCTGGAGTGTAGGAAACGCCGAGACCCAGTACTTC.

This clonotype was detected ten times or more. This chain connects TRBV5-1 to TRBJ2-2, with TRBD2 matching over 10 bases. There are 14 residues in the CDR3. Germline V gives CDR1 SGHRS, CDR2 YFSETQ. J gave up 17 bases and V 4 bases, and 14 bases lay outside the gene matches. CDR3 in amino acids: CASSPEPGLARNFF. CDR3 in DNA: TGCGCCAGCAGCCCCGAACCGGGACTAGCGAGAAATTTTTTT.

In this sample, this clonotype turned up many times. The chain is built from TRBV20-1 and TRBJ2-7; 7 nucleotides align to TRBD2. Germline V gives CDR1 DFQATT, CDR2 SNEGSKA (reference sequence). CDR3 length: 14 residues. Unmatched junction bases numbered 10, after V lost 6 bases and J lost 2 bases. The CDR3 coding sequence is TGCAGTGCCCAATTACTAGCGCGACCCTACGAGCAGTACTTC. It yields the protein CSAQLLARPYEQYF.

Worth noting for this clonotype: Being one base from a much bigger clone, this may be a read error. The rearrangement links TRBV6-2 or TRBV6-3 to TRBJ2-1, with a tentative D call TRBD2 (5 bases). Germline CDR1 reads MNHEY; CDR2 reads SVGEGT. This CDR3 has 15 amino acids. V was shortened by 5 bases and J by 6 bases, with 17 bases between the two germline ends. The CDR3 coding sequence is TGTGCCAGCAGTCTCGGGGAGAGCTGGGTCAATGAGCAGTTCTTC. Residues: CASSLGESWVNEQFF.

This clonotype was counted many times. V usage is TRBV24-1 and J usage is TRBJ2-3; D is uncertain. Germline lookup yields CDR1 KGHDR and CDR2 SFDVKD. The CDR3 contains 18 residues. The ends were cut back, 9 bases at V and 0 bases at J, with 24 bases in the middle. The CDR3 sequence is CATVGKTEGQISTDTQYF. Written as DNA, the CDR3 is TGTGCCACCGTAGGGAAGACTGAAGGCCAAATTAGCACAGATACGCAGTATTTT.

The chain employs TRBV6-1 and TRBJ1-2; D uncertain. V was shortened by 4 bases and J by 4 bases, with 13 bases between the two germline ends. The CDR3 is 14 residues long. The germline V gene has CDR1 MNHNS and CDR2 SASEGT. Here the CDR3 DNA reads TGTGCCAGCAGTGCCGTCATGGCTGCCTATGGCTACACCTTC. It encodes CASSAVMAAYGYTF.

The chain links TRBV6-1 to TRBJ2-1, with D perhaps matching TRBD1 (5 bases). Germline CDR1 and CDR2: MNHNS and SASEGT. This CDR3 comprises 15 residues. Trimming stripped 10 bases from V and 4 bases from J, with 20 bases between. The CDR3 is CAISHDGQLYNEQFF. CDR3 DNA: TGTGCCATCAGCCACGACGGACAACTGTACAATGAGCAGTTCTTC.

The chain joins TRBV15 to TRBJ2-5; 7 bases are a match to TRBD2. The CDR3 loop spans 17 amino acids. The germline gives CDR1 LNHNV, CDR2 YYDKDF (reference sequence). V trimming: 5 bases; J trimming: 2 bases; junction bases outside the gene matches: 14. The DNA of the CDR3 is TGTGCCACCAGCTCCCATTTCGGGACTATCGGACAAGAGACCCAGTACTTC. Translated, it gives CATSSHFGTIGQETQYF. The entire variable domain, with the rest obtained from reference TRBV15 and TRBJ2-5, is as follows: DAMVIQNPRYQVTQFGKPVTLSCSQTLNHNVMYWYQQKSSQAPKLLFHYYDKDFNNEADTPDNFQSRRPNTSFCFLDIRSPGLGDTAMYLCATSSHFGTIGQETQYFGPGTRLLVL.

In its sample, this clonotype was seen many times. V and J are TRBV7-8 and TRBJ2-7; 10 bases match TRBD1. The CDR3 is 16 amino acids. Germline V gene lookup returns CDR1 SGHVS and CDR2 FQNEAQ. With 5 bases clipped from V and 0 bases from J, the junction kept 7 bases outside the gene matches. CDR3 sequence: CASSRDRGRNSYEQYF. CDR3 coding DNA: TGTGCCAGCAGCAGGGACAGGGGCCGTAACTCCTACGAGCAGTACTTC.

J is TRBJ1-5 and V is TRBV12-3 or TRBV12-4; 7 bases line up with TRBD1. This CDR3 comprises 14 residues. With 5 bases clipped from V and 10 bases from J, the junction kept 11 bases outside the gene matches. For the CDR3, the DNA is TGTGCCAGCAGTCCCGACAGGGAAGACTATCCCCAGCATTTT. Its protein is CASSPDREDYPQHF.

Concerning this clonotype itself: One base away lies a much larger clone, so this may be a sequencing read error. The J gene is TRBJ2-5, the V gene TRBV5-1, with D possibly being TRBD1 (5 bases). The CDR3 is 15 residues long. With 0 bases removed from V and 4 bases from J, the gap between germline ends came to 13 bases. Germline CDR1 SGHRS, CDR2 YFSETQ. The CDR3 DNA reads as TGCGCCAGCAGCTTGGGTGGGAATAGGGGAGAGACCCAGTACTTC. Protein product: CASSLGGNRGETQYF.

This chain connects TRBV12-3 or TRBV12-4 to TRBJ1-2; D not resolved. The length of the CDR3 is 14 residues. Trimming took 3 bases from V and 3 from J, leaving 11 bases between them. This CDR3 is CASSFPRGDYGYTF. The CDR3 DNA sequence: TGTGCCAGCAGTTTCCCACGGGGAGACTATGGCTACACCTTC.

This clonotype was found once. A far larger clone differs by one base, so this is likely a read error. This sequence joins TRBV7-9 and TRBJ2-3; 11 nucleotides match TRBD2. This CDR3 spans 15 amino acids. Germline assignment: CDR1 SEHNR and CDR2 FQNEAQ (reference sequence). CDR3 nucleotide sequence: TGTGCCAGCAGCTATACTAGCGGGGGCACATATACGCAGTATTTT. Amino acid sequence: CASSYTSGGTYTQYF.